Each of the 6 T cell receptor beta chains below was sequenced from the same sample in a study of lymphopenia after photon versus proton radiotherapy. Produced via immunoSEQ multiplex PCR; TCRdb's table is partial and in-frame only. The sample includes about 60,000 clones, around 84% of them seen just once. Source: peripheral blood, taken from a patient treated with proton-based radiotherapy. These receptors were collected from a man aged 55 to 70 with pancreatic cancer.

The chain uses TRBV28 and TRBJ2-4, with D possibly matching TRBD1 (5 bases). Per the germline V gene, CDR1 is MDHEN and CDR2 is SYDVKM. Trimming left V 7 bases short and J 6 bases short, with 19 bases between. This CDR3 is 15 amino acids long. CDR3 bases: TGTGCCAGCAAACTACTCAGCCAAAGGGGAAACATTCAGTACTTC. Its translation is CASKLLSQRGNIQYF.

V is TRBV2 and J is TRBJ2-7; 7 bases align to TRBD1. The CDR3 contains 13 residues. CDR1 SNHLY and CDR2 FYNNEI come from the germline V gene. Germline trimming cut 3 bases from V and 5 bases from J; bases unmatched to any gene: 4. CDR3 DNA: TGTGCCAGCAGTGAGAGACAGGGACACGAGCAGTACTTC. This sequence encodes CASSERQGHEQYF.

The chain couples TRBV29-1 to TRBJ2-1; D gene ambiguous. CDR1 is SQVTM and CDR2 is ANQGSEA in the germline V gene. CDR3 length: 14 residues. V was pared by 3 bases and J by 4 bases, with 13 bases between. CDR3: CSVDNPLRYNEQFF. CDR3 coding DNA: TGCAGCGTTGATAACCCATTGAGATACAATGAGCAGTTCTTC.

The gene calls are TRBV11-3 and TRBJ2-5; D may be TRBD1 (6 bases). V dropped 0 bases and J dropped 1 base, with 21 bases sitting between them. Germline-derived CDR1 and CDR2 are SGHNT and YENEEA. This CDR3 is 19 amino acids long. The chain's CDR3 is CASSLDLPGAQNPQETQYF. For the CDR3, the DNA is TGTGCCAGCAGCTTAGATTTGCCAGGGGCCCAGAACCCCCAAGAGACCCAGTACTTC.

V gene TRBV19 combines with J gene TRBJ2-5; D is ambiguous. With 3 bases removed from V and 0 bases from J, the gap between germline ends came to 5 bases. The germline gives CDR1 LNHDA, CDR2 SQIVND (reference sequence). The length of the CDR3 is 13 residues. CDR3 sequence (DNA): TGTGCCAGTAGTATGAGCTACCAAGAGACCCAGTACTTC. Its protein product is CASSMSYQETQYF.

This rearrangement joins TRBV7-6 to TRBJ2-1, with 15 positions matching TRBD2. Trimming at V came to 3 bases and at J to 8 bases, leaving 8 bases not matched to a gene. The CDR3 sequence is 17 residues long. Germline CDR1 reads SGHVS; CDR2 reads FNYEAQ. The CDR3 region has the DNA TGTGCCAGCAGCTTCGGGACTAGCGGGAGGTCGGCCCATGAGCAGTTCTTC. As protein: CASSFGTSGRSAHEQFF.